This T cell receptor (beta chain) was documented in a study of hypomethylating agent response in myelodysplastic syndrome. Under the authors' procedure: Of approximately 150,000 unique clonotypes, 1.5% to 2% were previously reported viral-epitope-specific in VDJdb. The assay was immunoSEQ multiplex PCR, and TCRdb's table has in-frame clones only and misses some. V, J and clone size are those of that table, while D and trimming were read from the DNA. Of some 3,700 clones listed, about 87% were seen once; the top ten hold around an eighth. The input for sequencing was bone marrow, taken before or after starting hypomethylating agent treatment for myelodysplastic syndrome (not recorded which). The clonotype comes from a human donor with myelodysplastic syndrome.

The CDR3 sequence is CASSLWGAGSTYEQYF. CDR3 DNA: TGTGCCAGCAGCTTATGGGGAGCGGGGTCAACCTACGAGCAGTACTTC. V usage is TRBV7-8 and J usage is TRBJ2-7, with 7 bases that match TRBD2. The junction had 9 bases not matched to a gene; V was cut back by 2 bases and J by 2 bases. The CDR3 covers 16 residues. Germline-derived CDR1 and CDR2 are SGHVS and FQNEAQ.